One T cell receptor beta chain is described in this entry. The antigen is unknown. Germline CDR1 reads MNHEY; CDR2 reads SMNVEV (reference sequence). CDR3 size: 14 residues. J lost 0 bases, V lost 10 bases, and 8 bases had no gene match. This entry is derived from a study of cytomegalovirus exposure and HLA in healthy donors. Study-wide findings and caveats: Analyzed later, association rates of TCRs varied across HLA loci, with DRB1 most and HLA-C fewest. TCR beta V- and J-gene trimming was later associated with a missense DCLRE1C variant. An apparent linkage of common viral pathogens to several of the most significant clusters emerged in a later analysis.

A multiplex PCR was run with 60 Vbeta primers and 13 Jbeta primers. Libraries were prepared by immunoSEQ multiplex PCR; TCRdb keeps only in-frame clonotypes and omits some of them. The table lists some 140,000 clones, around 85% of them singletons. The source is a woman aged 45-59 years in good health and CMV-seropositive. This sequence joins TRBV27 and TRBJ2-7; 8 bases align to TRBD1. Sequences were obtained from PBMCs. The CDR3: CAIPGQGASYEQYF. CDR3 nucleotide sequence: TGTGCCATCCCAGGGCAGGGGGCCTCCTACGAGCAGTACTTC.